These 19 T cell receptor beta chains originate from one sample sequenced in a study of OX40 agonist ivuxolimab in advanced cancers. Generated by immunoSEQ multiplex PCR, the TCRdb table keeps only in-frame clones and is missing some. Of about 83,000 clones listed, 70% to 90% are singletons. Sample: CD4+ or CD8+ T cells sorted from blood, taken in a trial of the OX40 agonist ivuxolimab. All receptors come from an adult with an advanced solid tumor such as melanoma, head and neck, liver or kidney cancer.

CDR3 sequence reads: CAWSLLGLRGPQETQYF. The CDR3 nucleotides read TGTGCCTGGAGTCTGCTTGGGCTTAGGGGGCCCCAAGAGACCCAGTACTTC. This chain uses TRBV30 with TRBJ2-5, with TRBD1 matching 7 bases. Trimming at V came to 2 bases and at J to 1 base, leaving 13 bases not matched to a gene. Germline-derived CDR1 and CDR2 are GTSNPN and SVGIG (reference sequence). The CDR3 consists of 17 residues.

This clone was counted once. This chain links TRBV7-2 with TRBJ2-3, with 13 bases identical to TRBD2. The CDR3 spans 18 residues. Unmatched junction bases numbered 8, after V lost 5 bases and J lost 0 bases. Germline V gives CDR1 SGHTA, CDR2 FQGNSA. This chain's CDR3 is CASSLMTSGGLSTDTQYF. DNA for the CDR3: TGTGCCAGCAGCCTAATGACTAGCGGGGGGCTCAGCACAGATACGCAGTATTTT.

This clone was observed a single time. This chain connects TRBV5-4 to TRBJ2-3; no clear D. Germline loops: CDR1 SGHNT, CDR2 YYREEE (reference sequence). V lost 0 bases and J 2 bases, leaving 13 bases between the germline ends. This CDR3 has 16 residues. CDR3 sequence reads: CASSLAQTYSTDTQYF. CDR3 nucleotide sequence: TGTGCCAGCAGCTTGGCCCAGACTTATTCCACAGATACGCAGTATTTT.

A few counts support this clone. V gene TRBV6-5 combines with J gene TRBJ2-2; D uncertain. In germline, CDR1 is MNHEY, CDR2 SVGAGI. The CDR3 length is 14 residues. V lost 2 bases and J lost 6, with 10 bases in between. CDR3 amino acids: CASSYGSVSGELFF. CDR3 coding DNA: TGTGCCAGCAGTTACGGTTCAGTTTCCGGGGAGCTGTTTTTT.

The V gene is TRBV5-8, the J gene TRBJ1-1; D is perhaps TRBD1 (6 bases). The ends were cut back, 4 bases at V and 0 bases at J, with 10 bases in the middle. The CDR3 runs to 14 residues. CDR1 and CDR2 from the germline V gene are SGHTS and YDEGEE. The CDR3 bases are TGTGCCAGCAGCCGAGGACAGCTGAACACTGAAGCTTTCTTT. This translates into CASSRGQLNTEAFF.

This chain uses TRBV29-1 with TRBJ1-1; D is undetermined. CDR3 length: 12 residues. V gave up 7 bases and J gave up 1 base, with 10 bases separating them. The germline V gene encodes CDR1 SQVTM and CDR2 ANQGSEA. The CDR3 region has the DNA TGCAGCGGGCAAGACGGGAACACTGAAGCTTTCTTT. This gives the protein CSGQDGNTEAFF.

This chain uses TRBV6-6 with TRBJ2-1; a possible D gene is TRBD1 (7 bases). V lost 6 bases and J 8 bases, leaving 17 bases between the germline ends. The CDR3 spans 14 residues. Germline lookup yields CDR1 MNHNY and CDR2 SVGAGI (reference sequence). This CDR3 is CASRQGGRWDEQFF. DNA of the CDR3: TGTGCCAGCAGGCAGGGGGGCAGGTGGGATGAGCAGTTCTTC.

The rearrangement joins TRBV4-1 to TRBJ1-2; 8 bases fit TRBD1. CDR3 size: 15 residues. Per germline, CDR1 MGHRA and CDR2 YSYEKL. V trimming: 3 bases; J trimming: 1 base; junction bases outside the gene matches: 4. Here the CDR3 reads CASSQDRAYNYGYTF. CDR3 in DNA: TGCGCCAGCAGCCAGGACAGGGCCTATAACTATGGCTACACCTTC.

V is TRBV9 and J is TRBJ2-2; D gene uncertain. The V gene lost 1 base and the J gene lost 7 bases, with 8 bases spanning the gap. Germline V gene data show CDR1 as SGDLS and CDR2 as YYNGEE. CDR3 length equals 13 residues. In DNA, the CDR3 is TGTGCCAGCAGCGTAAGGAACTACGGGGAGCTGTTTTTT. Amino acids: CASSVRNYGELFF.

The rearrangement joins TRBV6-1 to TRBJ1-4; TRBD1 matches 8 bases. The junction had 14 bases not matched to a gene; V was cut back by 11 bases and J by 12 bases. Looked up from germline, CDR1 is MNHNS and CDR2 is SASEGT. The CDR3 consists of 13 residues. The CDR3 spells CAVRQGHPGELFF. CDR3 DNA: TGTGCCGTCCGACAGGGGCACCCTGGGGAACTGTTTTTT.

The chain uses TRBV10-1 and TRBJ2-6; D is possibly TRBD1 or TRBD2 (5 bases each). The ends were cut back, 3 bases at V and 2 bases at J, with 8 bases in the middle. Germline V gene data show CDR1 as WNHNN and CDR2 as SYGVQD (reference sequence). The CDR3 runs 15 residues. CDR3 sequence reads: CASSDGGTGANVLTF. The CDR3 DNA reads as TGCGCCAGCAGTGATGGGGGAACTGGGGCCAACGTCCTGACTTTC.

The chain couples TRBV18 to TRBJ1-2; D might be TRBD1 (5 bases). The CDR3 totals 13 residues. The germline V gene has CDR1 KGHSH and CDR2 LQKENI. The germline V and J ends were trimmed by 5 bases and 3 bases, with 10 bases remaining between them. The CDR3 DNA is TGTGCCAGCTCAGGGGCAATGGACTATGGCTACACCTTC. Translated: CASSGAMDYGYTF.

This clone was observed a few times. V is TRBV5-4 and J is TRBJ2-3, with 10 bases lining up with TRBD1. Germline V CDR1 and CDR2: SGHNT, YYREEE (reference sequence). This CDR3 has 19 amino acids. The junction had 13 bases not matched to a gene; V was cut back by 3 bases and J by 0 bases. In DNA form, the CDR3 reads TGTGCCAGCAGCTCGAAGAGGACAGGGGGGTACTCTAGCACAGATACGCAGTATTTT. Its translation: CASSSKRTGGYSSTDTQYF. Complete variable domain (other parts from reference TRBV5-4 and TRBJ2-3): ETGVTQSPTHLIKTRGQQVTLRCSSQSGHNTVSWYQQALGQGPQFIFQYYREEENGRGNFPPRFSGLQFPNYSSELNVNALELDDSALYLCASSSKRTGGYSSTDTQYFGPGTRLTVL.

The rearrangement joins TRBV7-3 to TRBJ2-3; D gene uncertain. The CDR3 contains 17 residues. V was trimmed by 5 bases and J by 0 bases, leaving 18 bases between them. The V gene's germline CDR1 is SGHTA and CDR2 FQGTGA. CDR3 in amino acids: CASSQAAVVGSTDTQYF. In nucleotides, the CDR3 is TGTGCCAGCAGCCAAGCCGCCGTAGTCGGAAGCACAGATACGCAGTATTTT.

CDR3: CAIGTGGITEAFF. As DNA, the CDR3 is TGTGCCATCGGGACAGGGGGCATCACTGAAGCTTTCTTT. This rearrangement joins TRBV6-5 to TRBJ1-1; 12 bases match TRBD1. CDR1 MNHEY and CDR2 SVGAGI come from the germline V gene. The CDR3 sequence is 13 residues long. V lost 10 bases and J lost 4; bases outside the gene matches: 4.

This chain joins TRBV5-6 and TRBJ1-4, with TRBD1 identical over 8 bases. The CDR3 has 12 residues. Germline CDR1 and CDR2: SGHDT and YYEEEE. V was pared by 2 bases and J by 16 bases, with 7 bases of the junction left unmatched. The CDR3 region has the DNA TGTGCCAGCAGCTTCGGACAGGGTGAGCGGTTTTTT. Its protein product is CASSFGQGERFF.

The sample holds one count of this clone. V gene TRBV2 combines with J gene TRBJ2-7; 13 nucleotides line up with TRBD2. The junction had 5 bases not matched to a gene; V was cut back by 5 bases and J by 1 base. This CDR3 comprises 16 residues. Germline CDR1 and CDR2: SNHLY and FYNNEI. Here the CDR3 reads CASSSRGLAGSYEQYF. DNA for the CDR3: TGTGCCAGCAGTTCGAGGGGACTAGCGGGGTCCTACGAGCAGTACTTC. Supplemented by reference TRBV2 and TRBJ2-7, the full variable domain reads EPEVTQTPSHQVTQMGQEVILRCVPISNHLYFYWYRQILGQKVEFLVSFYNNEISEKSEIFDDQFSVERPDGSNFTLKIRSTKLEDSAMYFCASSSRGLAGSYEQYFGPGTRLTVT.

The chain employs TRBV9 and TRBJ2-1; 11 positions match TRBD2. The CDR3 covers 14 residues. Looked up from germline, CDR1 is SGDLS and CDR2 is YYNGEE. V shed 7 bases, J shed 7 bases, and the junction held 7 bases outside the gene matches. The CDR3 DNA reads TGTGCCAGCGCCGCTAGCGGGGGGTGGAATGAGCAGTTCTTC. Its protein product is CASAASGGWNEQFF.

V gene TRBV25-1 combines with J gene TRBJ2-2; D not certain. Between the trimmed V and J ends, which lost 2 bases and 1 base, there was a span of 8 bases. Germline-derived CDR1 and CDR2 are MGHDK and SYGVNS. The length of the CDR3 is 15 residues. The DNA of the CDR3 is TGTGCCAGCAGTGAACGGAACGTGAACACCGGGGAGCTGTTTTTT. This codes for CASSERNVNTGELFF.